This T cell receptor (beta chain) was recorded in a study of T cells in Graves' hyperthyroidism and ophthalmopathy. Amplified regions were TCR beta CDR3 sequences from RNA transcripts. First-round RT-PCR with HTBI primers amplified the TCR CDR3 region. TCRdb reanalysed the multiplex PCR reads using MiXCR and keeps one entry per CDR3 protein. The table lists some 560,000 distinct CDR3 sequences, approximately 14% of them singletons, with around 14% in the top ten. This clonotype was observed many times. This CDR3 comprises 16 residues. V was clipped by 3 bases and J by 2 bases; unmatched bases: 10. In germline, CDR1 is SGHTA, CDR2 FQGNSA.

This sequence was found in a middle-aged woman with Graves' hyperthyroidism. The chain employs TRBV7-2 and TRBJ2-7; 7 nucleotides match TRBD1. The sample comprised blood. CDR3 in DNA: TGTGCCAGCAGCTTCCTTGGGACAGTAGACCCCTACGAGCAGTACTTC. It codes for CASSFLGTVDPYEQYF.